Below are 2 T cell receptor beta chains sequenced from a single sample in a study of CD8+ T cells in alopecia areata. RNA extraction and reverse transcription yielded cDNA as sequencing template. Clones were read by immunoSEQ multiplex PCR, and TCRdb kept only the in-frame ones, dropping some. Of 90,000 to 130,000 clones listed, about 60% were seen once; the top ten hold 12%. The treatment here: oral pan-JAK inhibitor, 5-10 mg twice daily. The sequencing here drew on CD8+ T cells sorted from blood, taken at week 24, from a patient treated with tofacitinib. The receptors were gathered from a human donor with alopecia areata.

The CDR3 DNA sequence: TGTGCCAGCAGTTACCGGCCAGGAAACAATCAGCCCCAGCATTTT. Translation: CASSYRPGNNQPQHF. The rearrangement uses TRBV6-5 and TRBJ1-5; no definite D call. V was clipped by 2 bases and J by 3 bases, with 11 bases between them. The CDR3 consists of 15 residues. Germline V CDR1 and CDR2: MNHEY, SVGAGI.

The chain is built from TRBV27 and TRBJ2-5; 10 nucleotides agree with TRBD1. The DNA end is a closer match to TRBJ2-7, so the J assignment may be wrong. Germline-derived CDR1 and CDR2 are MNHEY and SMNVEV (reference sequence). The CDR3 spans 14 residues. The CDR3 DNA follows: TGTGCCAGCAGACCCGGGACAGGGGATTCCGAGCAGTACTTC. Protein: CASRPGTGDSEQYF.